This T cell receptor beta chain derives from a study of cytomegalovirus exposure and HLA in healthy donors. Study results and caveats: The study listed about 150 cytomegalovirus-associated TCR beta chains.

CDR3 size: 15 residues. Germline V gives CDR1 SEHNR, CDR2 FQNEAQ (reference sequence). Trimming removed 2 bases from V and 8 bases from J, with 13 bases in between. This clone was picked up one time. The antigen is not known. The PCR made use of 60 Vbeta and 13 Jbeta primers. Generated by immunoSEQ multiplex PCR, the TCRdb table keeps only in-frame clones and is missing some. The sample has 110,000 or so clones, less than 80% seen once; the top ten hold more than 6%. This chain connects TRBV7-9 to TRBJ1-6; no firm D call. The TCR originated in a woman between 50 and 59 years old in good health and CMV-seropositive. Sequencing used PBMCs. CDR3 sequence (DNA): TGTGCCAGCAGCTTACTCCGGCAGAGGGATTCACCCCTCCACTTT. Protein product: CASSLLRQRDSPLHF.